The sequence of this T cell receptor (beta chain) was determined in a study of cytomegalovirus exposure and HLA in healthy donors. Study-level findings and limits: CMV serostatus was the only recorded immune exposure for donors.

Turning to this clone: What it binds is unknown.

Germline CDR1 and CDR2: SNHLY and FYNNEI. The CDR3 totals 17 residues. The junction had 11 bases not matched to a gene; V was cut back by 6 bases and J by 0 bases. The PCR was carried out with 60 Vbeta primers and 13 Jbeta primers. Libraries were prepared by immunoSEQ multiplex PCR; TCRdb keeps only in-frame clonotypes and omits some of them. The sample yields more than 95,000 clones, approximately 77% seen once. Specimen: PBMCs. The TCR originated in a man younger than 30 in good health and CMV-seronegative. The chain uses TRBV2 and TRBJ1-5, with TRBD1 matching over 7 bases. CDR3 sequence reads: CASSPAGQVDSNQPQHF. Written as DNA, the CDR3 is TGTGCCAGCAGCCCTGCTGGACAGGTGGATAGCAATCAGCCCCAGCATTTT. Variable domain in full (rest from reference TRBV2 and TRBJ1-5): EPEVTQTPSHQVTQMGQEVILRCVPISNHLYFYWYRQILGQKVEFLVSFYNNEISEKSEIFDDQFSVERPDGSNFTLKIRSTKLEDSAMYFCASSPAGQVDSNQPQHFGDGTRLSIL.